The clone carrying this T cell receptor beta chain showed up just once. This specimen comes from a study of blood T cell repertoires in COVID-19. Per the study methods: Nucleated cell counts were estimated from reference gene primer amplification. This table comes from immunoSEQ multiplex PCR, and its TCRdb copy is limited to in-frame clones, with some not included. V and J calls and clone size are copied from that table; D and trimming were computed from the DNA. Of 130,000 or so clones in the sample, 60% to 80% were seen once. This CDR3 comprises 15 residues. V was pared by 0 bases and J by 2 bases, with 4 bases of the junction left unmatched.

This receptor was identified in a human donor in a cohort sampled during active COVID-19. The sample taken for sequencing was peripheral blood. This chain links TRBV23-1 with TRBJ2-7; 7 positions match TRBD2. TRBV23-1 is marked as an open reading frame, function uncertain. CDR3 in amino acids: CASSQSGRVPYEQYF. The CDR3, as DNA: TGCGCCAGCAGTCAATCGGGGAGGGTACCCTACGAGCAGTACTTC.